This T cell receptor beta chain was obtained from a study of blood T cell repertoires in COVID-19. Across the whole study: T cells, B-cell-depleted T cells, or PBMCs supplied cDNA or gDNA.

Per the study methods: How many nucleated cells were present was estimated from reference gene primer amplification. Method: immunoSEQ multiplex PCR; TCRdb's copy keeps in-frame clones and lacks some. The DNA gave D and trimming, while V, J and clone size come from that table. Of 270,000 or so clones in the sample, about 80% are singletons; the top ten hold more than 3%. Two consecutive negative NP/OP PCR tests, clearance, or resolved symptoms defined Cohort 3 recovery. Comments on this clone: A junction end diverges from the germline sequence, so it may reflect a read error.

This receptor was taken from a man aged 50 to 59 who had recovered from COVID-19. What was sequenced was PBMCs or T cells enriched from blood (not recorded which).

CDR3 sequence: CASSSGRDRAF. DNA for the CDR3: TGTGCCAGCAGTTCAGGGCGGGACAGAGCCTTC. The chain links TRBV13 to TRBJ2-7, with D maybe TRBD1 (7 bases). The CDR3 covers 11 residues. Germline CDR1 and CDR2: PRHDT and FYEKMQ (reference sequence).